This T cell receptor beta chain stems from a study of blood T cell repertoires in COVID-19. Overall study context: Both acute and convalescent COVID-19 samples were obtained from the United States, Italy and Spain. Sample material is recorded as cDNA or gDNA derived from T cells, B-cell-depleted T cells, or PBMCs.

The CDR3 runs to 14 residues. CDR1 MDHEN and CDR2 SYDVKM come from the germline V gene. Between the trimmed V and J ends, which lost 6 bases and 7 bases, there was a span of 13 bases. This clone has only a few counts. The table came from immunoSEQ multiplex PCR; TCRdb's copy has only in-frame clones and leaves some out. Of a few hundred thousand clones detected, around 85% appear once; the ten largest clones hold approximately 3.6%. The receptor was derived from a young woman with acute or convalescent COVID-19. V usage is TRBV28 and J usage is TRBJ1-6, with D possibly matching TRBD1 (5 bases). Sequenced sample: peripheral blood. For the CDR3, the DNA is TGTGCCAGCAGGGAGGGGCTCGGAAATTCACCCCTCCACTTT. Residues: CASREGLGNSPLHF. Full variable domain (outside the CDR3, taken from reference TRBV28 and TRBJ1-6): DVKVTQSSRYLVKRTGEKVFLECVQDMDHENMFWYRQDPGLGLRLIYFSYDVKMKEKGDIPEGYSVSREKKERFSLILESASTNQTSMYLCASREGLGNSPLHFGNGTRLTVT.